The clone carrying this TCR beta chain was observed a handful of times. What it recognizes is unknown. These data come from a study of beta chain features in type 1 diabetes. The authors sorted CD4+ naive, central memory, regulatory and stem cell-like memory cells via CD45RO/CCR7/CD25/CD127/CD95/CD27. The ends were cut back, 0 bases at V and 8 bases at J, with 12 bases in the middle. CDR3 length: 14 amino acids. CDR1 is SGHDT and CDR2 is YYEEEE in the germline V gene. The study reverse transcribed the entire isolated RNA, so it sequenced expressed TCRB transcripts. About 3.7 million reads per sample were averaged for naive, central memory and regulatory samples. The repertoire was sequenced with immunoSEQ multiplex PCR; TCRdb's copy has only in-frame clones and lacks some. The sample records under 150,000 clones, 6.9% being singletons. Study conclusions and caveats: Moderately but significantly shorter TCRB CDR3s were found in Type 1 diabetes patients in all four CD4+ subsets. PCR might preferentially amplify shorter templates, equally in patients and controls.

This TCR came from a woman aged 30 to 39 in good health. The chain is built from TRBV5-6 and TRBJ2-1; D not resolved. Sequenced: central memory CD4+ T cells from blood. The CDR3 loop is CASSLDRSSDEQFF. CDR3 bases: TGTGCCAGCAGCTTGGATCGGTCCTCGGATGAGCAGTTCTTC.